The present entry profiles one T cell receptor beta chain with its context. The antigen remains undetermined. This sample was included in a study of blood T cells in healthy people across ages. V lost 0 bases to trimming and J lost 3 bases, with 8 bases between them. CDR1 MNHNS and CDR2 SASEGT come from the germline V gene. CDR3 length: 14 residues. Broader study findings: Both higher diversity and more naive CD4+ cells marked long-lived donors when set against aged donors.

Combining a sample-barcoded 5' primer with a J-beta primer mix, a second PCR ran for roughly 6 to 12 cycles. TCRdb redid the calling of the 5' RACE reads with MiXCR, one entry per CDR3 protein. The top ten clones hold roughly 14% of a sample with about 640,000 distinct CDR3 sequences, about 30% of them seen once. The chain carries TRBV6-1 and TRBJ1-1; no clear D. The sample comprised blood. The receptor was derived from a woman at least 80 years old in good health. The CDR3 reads CASSEAVSDTEAFF. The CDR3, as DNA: TGTGCCAGCAGTGAAGCGGTGTCGGACACTGAAGCTTTCTTT.